These 17 T cell receptor beta chains originate from one sample sequenced in a study of shared clonotypes between healthy human individuals. The protocol was immunoSEQ multiplex PCR, while the TCRdb copy is restricted to in-frame clones and leaves out a portion. The sample contains roughly 2.2 million clones, about nine tenths of which appear only once. The material sequenced was naive CD4+ T cells from PBMCs. Subset defined: CD45RA+ positively selected. These receptor sequences come from a man in his late teens or twenties in good health. Some clones in this sample may be carry-over from other donors' samples.

The V gene is TRBV2, the J gene TRBJ1-5; 7 bases fit TRBD1. The CDR3 consists of 14 residues. Trimming took 6 bases from V and 4 from J; bases not matched to a gene: 6. Germline V CDR1 and CDR2: SNHLY, FYNNEI. CDR3 in DNA: TGTGCCAGCAGCCGGGGACAGATAAATCAGCCCCAGCATTTT. Translation gives CASSRGQINQPQHF.

The V call is TRBV6-1, the J call TRBJ2-7; D remains unclear. The CDR3 covers 15 residues. The V and J ends lost 2 bases and 2 bases respectively, with 13 bases between them. Per the germline V gene, CDR1 is MNHNS and CDR2 is SASEGT. This CDR3 reads CASSEFRVNPYEQYF. For the CDR3, the DNA is TGTGCCAGCAGTGAATTTAGGGTAAACCCCTACGAGCAGTACTTC.

This clone appeared once. This rearrangement joins TRBV11-3 to TRBJ2-3, with TRBD1 matching 7 bases. Germline CDR1 is SGHNT and CDR2 is YENEEA. CDR3 length: 14 residues. J lost 5 bases, V lost 6 bases, and 8 bases had no gene match. CDR3 bases: TGTGCCAGCAGATACCGGGACAGAAAAGATACGCAGTATTTT. Translated, it gives CASRYRDRKDTQYF.

This rearrangement joins TRBV10-3 to TRBJ1-5, with 7 bases aligning to TRBD1. Germline CDR1 and CDR2: ENHRY and SYGVKD. Losses at the gene ends were 4 bases for V and 7 bases for J; bases not matched to a gene: 4. The CDR3 is made up of 13 amino acids. DNA of the CDR3: TGTGCCATCAGTGTAGACAGGGAGCAGCCCCAGCATTTT. It is translated as CAISVDREQPQHF.

This chain joins TRBV28 and TRBJ2-1; 9 nucleotides line up with TRBD2. Germline values: CDR1 MDHEN, CDR2 SYDVKM. The CDR3 has 17 amino acids. With 6 bases clipped from V and 8 bases from J, the junction kept 17 bases outside the gene matches. The CDR3 DNA follows: TGTGCCAGCAGCCCCTACGGGGCGGGAGGGCCTAGCGATGAGCAGTTCTTC. It specifies CASSPYGAGGPSDEQFF.

The chain carries TRBV2 and TRBJ2-3; no clear D. Trimming removed 7 bases at V and 3 bases at J, with 5 bases between. The CDR3 spans 11 residues. From germline, CDR1 is SNHLY and CDR2 FYNNEI. CDR3 nucleotide sequence: TGTGCCAGCACATTGACAGATACGCAGTATTTT. Amino acids: CASTLTDTQYF.

On this clone: Other DNA sequences in the same sample also yield this CDR3. The CDR3 sequence is CAWSVGVNTEAFF. In DNA form, the CDR3 reads TGTGCCTGGAGTGTTGGGGTGAACACTGAAGCTTTCTTT. This chain joins TRBV30 and TRBJ1-1; D gene unclear. V was trimmed by 0 bases and J by 0 bases, leaving 5 bases between them. The CDR3 has 13 residues. The germline CDR1 and CDR2 sequences are GTSNPN and SVGIG (reference sequence).

CDR3 nucleotides: TGCGCCAGCAGCTCCGGGGCCTTCGGCACTGAAGCTTTCTTT. Translation gives CASSSGAFGTEAFF. The chain recombines TRBV5-1 with TRBJ1-1, with a weak D call TRBD1 (5 bases). The length of the CDR3 is 14 residues. Germline V CDR1 and CDR2: SGHRS, YFSETQ. V shed 3 bases and J shed 4 bases, with 13 bases lying between them.

The CDR3 sequence is CASRPGQGDYGYTF. CDR3 bases: TGTGCCAGCAGACCGGGACAGGGCGACTATGGCTACACCTTC. The chain couples TRBV6-6 to TRBJ1-2; TRBD1 agrees at 9 bases. The germline V gene has CDR1 MNHNY and CDR2 SVGAGI (reference sequence). V trimming: 6 bases; J trimming: 3 bases; junction bases outside the gene matches: 5. This CDR3 has 14 amino acids.

The rearrangement joins TRBV4-1 to TRBJ2-3, with 8 nucleotides matching TRBD2. Germline values: CDR1 MGHRA, CDR2 YSYEKL. The CDR3 loop spans 16 amino acids. The trim removed 1 base at V and 5 bases at J, leaving 8 bases unmatched. The CDR3 DNA is TGCGCCAGCAGCCAAGTGCAGCGGGAGCGGGGAGATACGCAGTATTTT. Residues: CASSQVQRERGDTQYF.

This chain links TRBV9 with TRBJ1-1; a possible D gene is TRBD1 (6 bases). V lost 0 bases and J 5 bases, leaving 14 bases between the germline ends. The CDR3 consists of 15 residues. Looked up from germline, CDR1 is SGDLS and CDR2 is YYNGEE. The CDR3 spells CASSVGGGGDTEAFF. CDR3 nucleotides: TGTGCCAGCAGCGTAGGAGGGGGAGGGGATACTGAAGCTTTCTTT.

The chain is built from TRBV5-6 and TRBJ2-7; the match to TRBD2 covers 14 bases. Germline loops: CDR1 SGHDT, CDR2 YYEEEE. There are 15 residues in the CDR3. Germline trimming cut 3 bases from V and 4 bases from J; bases unmatched to any gene: 3. CDR3 nucleotide sequence: TGTGCCAGCAGCTCCGGGACTAGCGGGAGTTACGAGCAGTACTTC. Translating gives CASSSGTSGSYEQYF.

The rearrangement uses TRBV28 and TRBJ1-2, with 7 bases that match TRBD1. The CDR3 has 16 amino acids. J gave up 0 bases and V 5 bases, and 9 bases lay outside the gene matches. Germline CDR1 and CDR2: MDHEN and SYDVKM. The chain's CDR3 is CASSGTDFTTNYGYTF. As DNA, the CDR3 is TGTGCCAGCAGTGGGACAGACTTTACTACTAACTATGGCTACACCTTC.

Details on this clone: Other DNA variants within this sample encode the same CDR3. The chain links TRBV18 to TRBJ2-7; 10 nucleotides agree with TRBD2. CDR1 and CDR2 (germline): KGHSH, LQKENI. The CDR3 length is 15 residues. V shed 3 bases and J 0 bases; nucleotides not matched to a gene: 2. The CDR3: CASSPLAGDSYEQYF. The CDR3 bases are TGTGCCAGCTCACCCCTAGCGGGAGACTCCTACGAGCAGTACTTC.

As concerns this clone: The sample contains more than one DNA sequence encoding this CDR3. The chain is built from TRBV2 and TRBJ2-7; a weak D match, TRBD1 (7 bases). The V and J ends lost 3 bases and 7 bases respectively, with 10 bases between them. The CDR3 length is 12 residues. The germline V gene has CDR1 SNHLY and CDR2 FYNNEI. The CDR3 bases are TGTGCCAGCAGTGACAGGGGGAGGGAGCAGTACTTC. Translating it yields CASSDRGREQYF.

The chain combines TRBV2 with TRBJ2-3, with TRBD2 matching over 7 bases. V shed 6 bases, J shed 7 bases, and the junction held 7 bases outside the gene matches. The CDR3 covers 13 residues. Germline V CDR1 and CDR2: SNHLY, FYNNEI. CDR3 in amino acids: CASREQTSNTQYF. The CDR3 coding sequence is TGTGCCAGCAGGGAACAGACTAGCAATACGCAGTATTTT.

The chain uses TRBV5-8 and TRBJ1-2; a weak D match, TRBD1 (6 bases). The ends were cut back, 7 bases at V and 1 base at J, with 11 bases in the middle. The germline gives CDR1 SGHTS, CDR2 YDEGEE. The CDR3 length is 13 residues. The CDR3 nucleotides read TGTGCCAGCGGGGACAAACTTAACTATGGCTACACCTTC. Amino acids: CASGDKLNYGYTF.